Listed below are T cell receptor beta chains from one sample, sequenced in a study of control samples from healthy donors and cancer patients. Generated by immunoSEQ multiplex PCR, the TCRdb table keeps only in-frame clones and is missing some. This sample has 65,000 to 95,000 clones, with about 90% found just once. The specimen sequenced was blood. These TCRs come from a man in his fifties or sixties in good health. The CDR3 runs from the conserved cysteine through the conserved F or W. The D gene is left open where the match is weak. Expanded clones are given a class, and other clones once, few, many or no size at all.

D: -; length: 15; size: -; J: TRBJ2-1; V: TRBV6-5; DNA: TGTGCCAGCAGCTTAGCTAGCTCCCCCTACAATGAGCAGTTCTTC; CDR3: CASSLASSPYNEQFF
D: -; length: 11; size: few; J: TRBJ2-1; V: TRBV11-2; DNA: TGTGCCAGCCGAGAGTACAATGAGCAGTTCTTC; CDR3: CASREYNEQFF
D: -; length: 15; size: -; J: TRBJ2-7; V: TRBV7-2; DNA: TGTGCCAGCAGCTTAGGGATAGCGGCTCCCTCCGAGCAGTACTTC; CDR3: CASSLGIAAPSEQYF
D: -; length: 15; size: -; J: TRBJ2-3; V: TRBV5-4; DNA: TGTGCCAGCAGCCTGGGGGCAGGGCTGACAGATACGCAGTATTTT; CDR3: CASSLGAGLTDTQYF
D: TRBD2; length: 15; size: -; J: TRBJ2-5; V: TRBV6-5; DNA: TGTGCCAGCAGTACCTGGACTAGCGGCCAAGAGACCCAGTACTTC; CDR3: CASSTWTSGQETQYF
D: -; length: 13; size: -; J: TRBJ2-1; V: TRBV30; DNA: TGTGCCTGGAGTGTAGGGAGTTTGAATGAGCAGTTCTTC; CDR3: CAWSVGSLNEQFF
D: -; length: 18; size: -; J: TRBJ1-2; V: TRBV19; DNA: TGTGCCAGTAGTATAGACATCCGCCGCAGGCTAGCTAACTATGGCTACACCTTC; CDR3: CASSIDIRRRLANYGYTF
D: TRBD2; length: 14; size: -; J: TRBJ2-3; V: TRBV7-7; DNA: TGTGCTAGCAGCCCTGTGCGGGGGGCAGATACGCAGTATTTT; CDR3: CASSPVRGADTQYF
D: -; length: 16; size: -; J: TRBJ1-3; V: TRBV28; DNA: TGTGCCAGCAGTCTACAGGGCTGGGTTGCTGGAAACACCATATATTTT; CDR3: CASSLQGWVAGNTIYF
D: -; length: 15; size: -; J: TRBJ1-2; V: TRBV14; DNA: TGTGCCAGCAGGCAAACCGGGACTACTATACGTGGCTACACCTTC; CDR3: CASRQTGTTIRGYTF
D: -; length: 16; size: -; J: TRBJ1-2; V: TRBV4-3; DNA: TGCGCCAGCAGCCAAGTCACTAGCGGGGACGGCTATGGCTACACCTTC; CDR3: CASSQVTSGDGYGYTF
D: TRBD1; length: 16; size: -; J: TRBJ1-2; V: TRBV7-2; DNA: TGTGCCAGCAGCTTAGTTCCAGGGGGAGAGGGAGGCGGCTACACCTTC; CDR3: CASSLVPGGEGGGYTF
D: -; length: 15; size: -; J: TRBJ2-4; V: TRBV30; DNA: TGTGCCTGGTCCCGCGGAGAGGCAGCCAAAAACATTCAGTACTTC; CDR3: CAWSRGEAAKNIQYF
D: TRBD1; length: 15; size: -; J: TRBJ1-1; V: TRBV7-3; DNA: TGTGCCAGCAGCTACTCCGGGACAGGGGGCACTGAAGCTTTCTTT; CDR3: CASSYSGTGGTEAFF
D: TRBD1; length: 13; size: few; J: TRBJ2-5; V: TRBV4-3; DNA: TGCGCCAGCAGCCTTGACAGGGTGGAGACCCAGTACTTC; CDR3: CASSLDRVETQYF
D: -; length: 13; size: -; J: TRBJ2-7; V: TRBV5-6; DNA: TGTGCCAGCAGCTTGGGGGGGAACTACGAGCAGTACTTC; CDR3: CASSLGGNYEQYF
D: -; length: 15; size: -; J: TRBJ2-6; V: TRBV28; DNA: TGTGCCAGCAGTTTAGGGGACGTCGGGGCCAACGTCCTGACTTTC; CDR3: CASSLGDVGANVLTF
D: -; length: 15; size: -; J: TRBJ2-4; V: TRBV4-3; DNA: TGCGCCAGCAGCCAAGATAAGGCAGGGTTGAACATTCAGTACTTC; CDR3: CASSQDKAGLNIQYF
D: -; length: 12; size: -; J: TRBJ1-2; V: TRBV5-1; DNA: TGCGCCAGCAGCCTGACGGCGGATGGCTACACCTTC; CDR3: CASSLTADGYTF
D: -; length: 11; size: -; J: TRBJ2-1; V: TRBV6-5; DNA: TGTGCCAGCAGTTCCTTGAATGAGCAGTTCTTC; CDR3: CASSSLNEQFF
D: -; length: 13; size: -; J: TRBJ1-2; V: TRBV7-3; DNA: TGTGCCAGCAGCCCCAGCCAGGGTGGTGGCTACACCTTC; CDR3: CASSPSQGGGYTF
D: TRBD1; length: 16; size: -; J: TRBJ1-6; V: TRBV5-6; DNA: TGTGCCAGCAGCTTTGAGACAGGGGAAATAAATTCACCCCTCCACTTT; CDR3: CASSFETGEINSPLHF
D: -; length: 14; size: -; J: TRBJ1-2; V: TRBV4-3; DNA: TGCGCCAGCAGCCAAGTTGGAGGTACCTATGGCTACACCTTC; CDR3: CASSQVGGTYGYTF
D: -; length: 13; size: -; J: TRBJ1-2; V: TRBV6-1; DNA: TGTGCCAGCAGTGAAGTCGATTTCTATGGCTACACCTTC; CDR3: CASSEVDFYGYTF
D: TRBD1; length: 15; size: -; J: TRBJ1-5; V: TRBV4-1; DNA: TGCGCCAGCAGCCCATCGGACAGGGGAACTCAGCCCCAGCATTTT; CDR3: CASSPSDRGTQPQHF
D: -; length: 13; size: -; J: TRBJ1-5; V: TRBV6-2/TRBV6-3; DNA: TGTGCCAGCAGTTTGCGGGATAATCAGCCCCAGCATTTT; CDR3: CASSLRDNQPQHF
D: -; length: 15; size: -; J: TRBJ2-3; V: TRBV4-2; DNA: TGTGCCAGCAGCCAAGGTCTAGCCGGGGCAGATACGCAGTATTTT; CDR3: CASSQGLAGADTQYF
D: -; length: 15; size: -; J: TRBJ2-2; V: TRBV11-3; DNA: TGTGCCAGCAGCATGCTAGCCACGAACACCGGGGAGCTGTTTTTT; CDR3: CASSMLATNTGELFF
D: -; length: 13; size: -; J: TRBJ1-3; V: TRBV3-1/TRBV3-2; DNA: TGTGCCAGCAGCCAATCCTCTGGAAACACCATATATTTT; CDR3: CASSQSSGNTIYF
D: -; length: 14; size: -; J: TRBJ1-2; V: TRBV5-1; DNA: TGCGCCAGCAGCTCGGGCGGGCCTAACTATGGCTACACCTTC; CDR3: CASSSGGPNYGYTF
D: -; length: 13; size: -; J: TRBJ1-5; V: TRBV7-6; DNA: TGTGCCAGCAGCTCGGGACGGGATCAGCCCCAGCATTTT; CDR3: CASSSGRDQPQHF
D: TRBD1; length: 13; size: -; J: TRBJ2-7; V: TRBV11-3; DNA: TGTGCCAGCAGCTCCGGGACAGGCTTTGAGCAGTACTTC; CDR3: CASSSGTGFEQYF
D: -; length: 13; size: -; J: TRBJ2-2; V: TRBV24-1; DNA: TGTGCCACCAGTGATCTATATGACGGGGAGCTGTTTTTT; CDR3: CATSDLYDGELFF
D: -; length: 12; size: -; J: TRBJ2-2; V: TRBV11-3; DNA: TGTGCCAGCAGCTTTGGAGCCGGGGAGCTGTTTTTT; CDR3: CASSFGAGELFF
D: -; length: 13; size: once; J: TRBJ2-5; V: TRBV7-2; DNA: TGTGCCAGCAGCTTCTATAGCGAAGAGACCCAGTACTTC; CDR3: CASSFYSEETQYF
D: TRBD1; length: 16; size: -; J: TRBJ2-1; V: TRBV15; DNA: TGTGCCACCAGCAGTCTCGGGACAGGGGTAAGGGGTGAGCAGTTCTTC; CDR3: CATSSLGTGVRGEQFF
D: TRBD1; length: 15; size: once; J: TRBJ1-1; V: TRBV27; DNA: TGTGCCAGCAGTTTTACAGGGGCCCTGAACACTGAAGCTTTCTTT; CDR3: CASSFTGALNTEAFF
D: -; length: 16; size: -; J: TRBJ2-7; V: TRBV7-9; DNA: TGTGCCAGCAGCCAAAACCGAGGTCAGCTCTCCTACGAGCAGTACTTC; CDR3: CASSQNRGQLSYEQYF
D: -; length: 11; size: -; J: TRBJ2-3; V: TRBV9; DNA: TGTGCCAGCAGCGTAGCAGATACGCAGTATTTT; CDR3: CASSVADTQYF
D: -; length: 14; size: -; J: TRBJ1-1; V: TRBV28; DNA: TGTGCCAGCAGTTTTACAGGCGGGAACACTGAAGCTTTCTTT; CDR3: CASSFTGGNTEAFF
D: -; length: 12; size: -; J: TRBJ2-1; V: TRBV24-1; DNA: TGTGCCACCAGTGATCCCTACAATGAGCAGTTCTTC; CDR3: CATSDPYNEQFF
D: -; length: 14; size: -; J: TRBJ2-3; V: TRBV2; DNA: TGTGCCAGCAGTGAAGGACTCAGCACAGATACGCAGTATTTT; CDR3: CASSEGLSTDTQYF
D: TRBD2; length: 16; size: -; J: TRBJ2-7; V: TRBV7-2; DNA: TGTGCCAGCAGCTTAGGGGTAGCGGGACCCTCCTACGAGCAGTACTTC; CDR3: CASSLGVAGPSYEQYF
D: TRBD2; length: 17; size: -; J: TRBJ2-7; V: TRBV4-1; DNA: TGCGCCAGCAGCCAAGAAGCCCGTTCGGCGGGAGTCTACGAGCAGTACTTC; CDR3: CASSQEARSAGVYEQYF
D: TRBD1; length: 11; size: -; J: TRBJ2-1; V: TRBV6-5; DNA: TGTGCCAGCAGGACAGGGCGAGAGCAGTTCTTC; CDR3: CASRTGREQFF
D: -; length: 10; size: -; J: TRBJ2-3; V: TRBV2; DNA: TGTGCCAGCAGTGGAGATACGCAGTATTTT; CDR3: CASSGDTQYF
D: -; length: 15; size: -; J: TRBJ1-1; V: TRBV18; DNA: TGTGCCAGCTCACCAATCGCGGGTCAGGACACTGAAGCTTTCTTT; CDR3: CASSPIAGQDTEAFF
D: -; length: 13; size: -; J: TRBJ2-1; V: TRBV7-3; DNA: TGTGCCAGCAGCCCTTCTTCCCTAAATGAGCAGTTCTTC; CDR3: CASSPSSLNEQFF